This TCR beta chain was identified in a study of CD8 T cells in ankylosing spondylitis (dated by TCRdb to 2017 to 2019). For the wider study: The study set out to find disease-linked TCR variants by profiling T cell receptor beta repertoires in ankylosing spondylitis patients and healthy donors. In total, the full study cohort was made up of nearly 110 healthy donors and approximately 24 ankylosing spondylitis patients. Peripheral blood samples were taken, and synovial fluid was additionally collected from ankylosing spondylitis patients. What the research found in general, with its limitations: The disease-linked clones were reported as significantly enriched in matched synovial fluid samples from ankylosing spondylitis patients. A TCR beta motif made up of about eight highly homologous amino acid variants appeared to be characteristic of blood from ankylosing spondylitis patients. Some TCR beta motif variants had previously been reported in synovial fluid and blood of reactive arthritis patients, which suggested common disease-initiation mechanisms. The disease-linked clones showed a CD8+ phenotype and occurred at relatively low frequencies in peripheral blood.

This clonotype occurred many times. What antigen it recognizes has not been identified. One base away there is no much larger clone; base qualities are not given. The CDR3 has 14 amino acids, counting the end cysteine and phenylalanine. Only the CDR3 DNA stays, 42 bases, in frame from base 1. Trimming at the junction amounts to 0 bases on V and 2 bases on J, and the germline ends lie 8 bases apart. From a lookup of the germline V gene, CDR1 and CDR2 are SGDLS and YYNGEE. The reads were generated on an Illumina HiSeq 2500. TCR beta libraries were prepared by quantitative 5'-RACE with molecular barcodes. The published analysis was carried out like this. Disease-linked TCR variants were identified with a new computational method built on a probabilistic model of VDJ rearrangement. TCRdb reprocessing: public reads trimmed at Q25 with fastp, clones called with MiXCR, in-frame beta chains kept. When rows share a CDR3 protein, they turn into one entry using the most common DNA and genes. What appears here as the V and J calls and clone size reflects TCRdb's work, not the paper's. This sample gives 750,000 to 850,000 distinct CDR3 sequences in total; around 11% of them show up just once. The ten largest clones represent approximately 0.51% of the sample.

The V and J genes are TRBV9 and TRBJ1-2; the D gene is possibly TRBD1, with 5 bases matching. This sequence originates from a male donor with ankylosing spondylitis. The sequencing sample was made of blood, either unsorted or a sorted T cell fraction (not recorded which). Read as DNA, the sequence is TGTGCCAGCAGCGTAGATCCAGGGAACTATGGCTACACCTTC. Translation gives CASSVDPGNYGYTF. The full variable domain, with segments outside the CDR3 supplied by the reference TRBV9 and TRBJ1-2 proteins, appears as DSGVTQTPKHLITATGQRVTLRCSPRSGDLSVYWYQQSLDQGLQFLIQYYNGEERAKGNILERFSAQQFPDLHSELNLSSLELGDSALYFCASSVDPGNYGYTFGSGTRLTVV.